A single sample is the source of the 20 T cell receptor beta chains below, sequenced in a study of cytotoxic CD8 clonotypes in ibrutinib-treated CLL. Libraries were prepared by immunoSEQ multiplex PCR; TCRdb keeps only in-frame clonotypes and omits some of them. The sample includes approximately 350,000 clones, about 61% seen only once; the top ten take approximately 6%. This specimen was PBMCs, taken after 36 months of ibrutinib treatment. Receptors originate from a human donor with chronic lymphocytic leukemia.

V and J are TRBV9 and TRBJ1-4; no clear D. The CDR3 has 16 residues. The V end was cut by 0 bases, the J end by 0 bases, with 9 bases between. Germline values: CDR1 SGDLS, CDR2 YYNGEE. In DNA form, the CDR3 reads TGTGCCAGCAGCGTAGGCGCCAGTGCAACTAATGAAAAACTGTTTTTT. This translates into CASSVGASATNEKLFF.

The chain has TRBV15 and TRBJ2-3; D is perhaps TRBD2 (5 bases). The germline V and J ends were trimmed by 0 bases and 3 bases, with 10 bases remaining between them. The CDR3 runs to 15 residues. Germline V gives CDR1 LNHNV, CDR2 YYDKDF (reference sequence). The CDR3 sequence: CATSRDRWETDTQYF. CDR3 nucleotide sequence: TGTGCCACCAGCAGAGATAGGTGGGAGACAGATACGCAGTATTTT.

This chain links TRBV10-2 with TRBJ1-1; no reliable D call. Trimming shortened V by 5 bases and J by 3 bases, and 4 bases separated the two germline ends. Germline CDR1 reads WSHSY; CDR2 reads SAAADI. The CDR3 sequence is 11 residues long. DNA of the CDR3: TGCGCCAGCAGTCGATACACTGAAGCTTTCTTT. It specifies CASSRYTEAFF.

DNA of the CDR3: TGCAGCGTTCCCCTAGGGCCAGGGAACCAAGAGACCCAGTACTTC. Translated: CSVPLGPGNQETQYF. The rearrangement links TRBV29-1 to TRBJ2-5; D perhaps matches TRBD1 (5 bases). Per germline, CDR1 SQVTM and CDR2 ANQGSEA. The CDR3 is 15 residues long. V shed 5 bases and J shed 0 bases, with 16 bases lying between them.

The chain recombines TRBV7-9 with TRBJ2-1, with D hard to call. Trimming shortened V by 3 bases and J by 12 bases, and 9 bases separated the two germline ends. Germline CDR1 reads SEHNR; CDR2 reads FQNEAQ (reference sequence). The CDR3 consists of 11 residues. This chain's CDR3 is CASSFNPGQFF. DNA for the CDR3: TGTGCCAGCAGCTTTAACCCGGGGCAGTTCTTC.

The V gene is TRBV20-1, the J gene TRBJ2-7; D is ambiguous. Per germline, CDR1 DFQATT and CDR2 SNEGSKA (reference sequence). V was clipped by 2 bases and J by 5 bases, with 4 bases between them. The CDR3 extends over 10 amino acids. The CDR3 DNA follows: TGCAGTGCTAGACTGGACGAGCAGTACTTC. It encodes CSARLDEQYF.

In regard to this clone: Other DNA sequences in the sample encode the same CDR3. The genes are TRBV2 and TRBJ1-1, with D uncertain. CDR3 length: 11 amino acids. V dropped 6 bases and J dropped 4 bases, with 6 bases sitting between them. Germline V gene sequence: CDR1 SNHLY, CDR2 FYNNEI. The CDR3 loop reads CASRGFTEAFF. The CDR3 coding sequence is TGTGCCAGCAGGGGTTTCACTGAAGCTTTCTTT.

This chain links TRBV11-1 with TRBJ2-5; D possibly corresponds to TRBD2 (6 bases). Germline CDR1 SGHAT, CDR2 FQDESV (reference sequence). V dropped 1 base and J dropped 1 base, with 16 bases sitting between them. This CDR3 region has 17 residues. CDR3 sequence (DNA): TGTGCCAGCAGCTTAGTAAATCGACTAGTCTTCCAAGAGACCCAGTACTTC. Amino acids: CASSLVNRLVFQETQYF.

The rearrangement uses TRBV18 and TRBJ1-5, with 7 bases matching TRBD1. CDR3 length: 14 residues. J was trimmed by 6 bases and V by 3 bases; bases with no gene match: 5. CDR1 is KGHSH and CDR2 is LQKENI in the germline V gene. CDR3 protein: CASSPADRVQPQHF. CDR3 bases: TGTGCCAGCTCACCTGCCGACAGGGTTCAGCCCCAGCATTTT.

This clone was observed once. The gene calls are TRBV11-2 and TRBJ1-1; TRBD1 is a possible D gene (5 bases). CDR1 and CDR2 from the germline V gene are SGHAT and FQNNGV. The V gene lost 1 base and the J gene lost 4 bases, with 10 bases spanning the gap. This CDR3 comprises 14 residues. The CDR3 region has the DNA TGTGCCAGCAGCTTAGGGCAGGGTGGCACTGAAGCTTTCTTT. It is translated as CASSLGQGGTEAFF.

This rearrangement joins TRBV18 to TRBJ2-7, with D perhaps matching TRBD1 (5 bases). Germline assignment: CDR1 KGHSH and CDR2 LQKENI. The CDR3 consists of 13 residues. Between the trimmed V and J ends, which lost 5 bases and 7 bases, there was a span of 15 bases. The chain's CDR3 is CASSNDRAGEQYF. In DNA form, the CDR3 reads TGTGCCAGCTCAAACGACAGAGCTGGGGAGCAGTACTTC.

The chain recombines TRBV9 with TRBJ2-2; 10 bases match TRBD2. The CDR3 sequence is 17 residues long. Germline assignment: CDR1 SGDLS and CDR2 YYNGEE. Losses at the gene ends were 0 bases for V and 4 bases for J; bases not matched to a gene: 6. The CDR3 bases are TGTGCCAGCAGCGTAGTCCCTAGCGGGAGTGGCACCGGGGAGCTGTTTTTT. It encodes CASSVVPSGSGTGELFF.

The genes are TRBV5-1 and TRBJ2-5; perhaps TRBD2 as D (6 bases). The V end lost 2 bases, the J end lost 5 bases, and 16 bases lay between the germline ends. Germline-derived CDR1 and CDR2 are SGHRS and YFSETQ. The CDR3 contains 15 residues. DNA for the CDR3: TGCGCCAGCAGCTTTGGCCTGCCAGCGGGTGAGACCCAGTACTTC. It encodes CASSFGLPAGETQYF. The whole variable domain, filled in from reference TRBV5-1 and TRBJ2-5, reads KAGVTQTPRYLIKTRGQQVTLSCSPISGHRSVSWYQQTPGQGLQFLFEYFSETQRNKGNFPGRFSGRQFSNSRSEMNVSTLELGDSALYLCASSFGLPAGETQYFGPGTRLLVL.

This chain links TRBV12-5 with TRBJ1-1; D is ambiguous. Germline V gene lookup returns CDR1 LGHNT and CDR2 FRNRAP. Trimming took off 0 bases at V and 5 bases at J, with 4 bases between the two ends. The CDR3 contains 12 residues. CDR3: CASGLVHTEAFF. CDR3 bases: TGTGCTAGTGGTTTGGTACATACTGAAGCTTTCTTT.

The table lists this clone with a few counts. The J gene is TRBJ2-1, the V gene TRBV10-3; 9 bases line up with TRBD2. Germline V gives CDR1 ENHRY, CDR2 SYGVKD. J was trimmed by 5 bases and V by 2 bases; bases with no gene match: 4. The length of the CDR3 is 15 residues. CDR3 loop: CAISEGTSRNNEQFF. CDR3 nucleotides: TGTGCCATCAGTGAGGGGACTAGCCGGAACAATGAGCAGTTCTTC.

The chain couples TRBV29-1 to TRBJ2-5, with D possibly TRBD1 on 5 matching bases. The germline V gene encodes CDR1 SQVTM and CDR2 ANQGSEA. CDR3 length: 13 amino acids. V was trimmed by 6 bases and J by 4 bases, leaving 15 bases between them. The CDR3 DNA sequence: TGCAGCGTCAAATACCCGACAGTAGAGACCCAGTACTTC. It yields the protein CSVKYPTVETQYF.

The rearrangement joins TRBV7-3 to TRBJ2-1, with 14 nucleotides matching TRBD2. V dropped 2 bases and J dropped 4; count of bases not matched to a gene: 4. CDR3 length: 17 residues. Germline CDR1 and CDR2: SGHTA and FQGTGA. As DNA, the CDR3 is TGTGCCAGCAGCTTATCCCGGACTAGCGGGGGGTACAATGAGCAGTTCTTC. Protein sequence: CASSLSRTSGGYNEQFF.

This chain links TRBV19 with TRBJ2-5, with D maybe TRBD1 (6 bases). Looked up from germline, CDR1 is LNHDA and CDR2 is SQIVND (reference sequence). The CDR3 has 13 amino acids. The V and J ends lost 5 bases and 3 bases respectively, with 10 bases between them. The CDR3 nucleotides read TGTGCCAGTAGTGGACACAGGGAAGAGACCCAGTACTTC. This translates into CASSGHREETQYF.

The rearrangement links TRBV6-6 to TRBJ2-1, with 11 bases that match TRBD1. Germline CDR1 and CDR2: MNHNY and SVGAGI (reference sequence). The CDR3 contains 16 residues. The J segment lost 4 bases and the V segment lost 0 bases, leaving 2 bases of the junction unmatched. The CDR3 here is CASSYSGQGVYNEQFF. DNA for the CDR3: TGTGCCAGCAGTTACTCGGGACAGGGGGTGTACAATGAGCAGTTCTTC.

V is TRBV9 and J is TRBJ2-7; perhaps TRBD2 as D (6 bases). The germline CDR1 and CDR2 sequences are SGDLS and YYNGEE. This CDR3 is built from 13 residues. V lost 0 bases to trimming and J lost 12 bases, with 16 bases between them. The CDR3 loop is CASSVEAVGGLYF. The CDR3 nucleotides read TGTGCCAGCAGCGTAGAGGCGGTCGGGGGTCTGTACTTC.